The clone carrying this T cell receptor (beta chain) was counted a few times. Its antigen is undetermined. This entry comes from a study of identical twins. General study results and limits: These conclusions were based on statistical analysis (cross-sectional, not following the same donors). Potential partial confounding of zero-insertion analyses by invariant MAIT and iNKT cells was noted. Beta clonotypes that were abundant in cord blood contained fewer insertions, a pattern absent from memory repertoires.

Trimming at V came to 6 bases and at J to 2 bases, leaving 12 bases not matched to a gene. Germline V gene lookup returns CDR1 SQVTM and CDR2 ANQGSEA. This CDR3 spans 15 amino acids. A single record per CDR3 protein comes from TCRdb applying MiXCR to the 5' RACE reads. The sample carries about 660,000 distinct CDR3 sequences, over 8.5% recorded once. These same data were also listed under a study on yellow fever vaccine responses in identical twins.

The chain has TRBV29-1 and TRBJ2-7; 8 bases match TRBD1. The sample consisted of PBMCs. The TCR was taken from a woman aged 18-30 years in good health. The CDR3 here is CSVLGWTGKPYEQYF. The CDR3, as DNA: TGCAGCGTCCTAGGCTGGACAGGGAAGCCCTACGAGCAGTACTTC.